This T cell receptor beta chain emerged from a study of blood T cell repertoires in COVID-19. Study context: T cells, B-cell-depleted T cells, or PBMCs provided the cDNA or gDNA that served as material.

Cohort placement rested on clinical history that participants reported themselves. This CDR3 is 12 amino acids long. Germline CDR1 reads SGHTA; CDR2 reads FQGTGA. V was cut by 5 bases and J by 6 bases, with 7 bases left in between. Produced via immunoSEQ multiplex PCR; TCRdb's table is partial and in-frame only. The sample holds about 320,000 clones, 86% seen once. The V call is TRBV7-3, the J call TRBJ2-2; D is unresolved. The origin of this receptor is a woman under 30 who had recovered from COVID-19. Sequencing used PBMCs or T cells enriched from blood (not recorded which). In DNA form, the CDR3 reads TGTGCCAGCAGCCGCGGAGCCGGGGAGCTGTTTTTT. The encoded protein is CASSRGAGELFF.